These T cell receptor beta chains were read from a single sample in a study of T cell responses to AZD1222 COVID-19 vaccine. Assay: immunoSEQ multiplex PCR; the TCRdb copy retains only in-frame clones and omits some. The sample lists roughly 120,000 clones, approximately 85% occurring once. Material: peripheral blood, obtained 28 days after the second AZD1222 dose. These receptors were taken from an adult who received the AZD1222 COVID-19 vaccine. CDR3s include the opening cysteine and the closing phenylalanine or tryptophan. D genes are given only for firm matches. The listing skips clone size in some rows; elsewhere it reads once, few, many or a size class.

CDR3aa | CDR3nt | v_gene | abundance | j_gene | len | d_gene
CASRREQGRETQYF | TGCGCCAGCAGACGCGAACAGGGACGCGAGACCCAGTACTTC | TRBV4-1 | once | TRBJ2-5 | 14 | .
CASSLGGTGTPLGYTF | TGCGCCAGCAGCCTGGGGGGGACAGGGACCCCGCTTGGCTACACCTTC | TRBV5-1 | . | TRBJ1-2 | 16 | TRBD1
CATSRDSGGMSDTQYF | TGTGCCACCAGCAGAGATAGCGGGGGTATGTCAGATACGCAGTATTTT | TRBV15 | . | TRBJ2-3 | 16 | TRBD2
CASSVGYSNQPQHF | TGTGCCAGCAGTGTGGGGTATAGCAATCAGCCCCAGCATTTT | TRBV27 | . | TRBJ1-5 | 14 | .
CASSPRTGESNQPQHF | TGTGCCAGCAGCCCCCGGACAGGGGAGAGCAATCAGCCCCAGCATTTT | TRBV11-2 | . | TRBJ1-5 | 16 | TRBD1
CASSPNEIYEQYF | TGTGCCAGCAGTCCCAACGAAATCTACGAGCAGTACTTC | TRBV12-3/TRBV12-4 | . | TRBJ2-7 | 13 | .
CASSQDGGRGNTEAFF | TGTGCCAGCAGCCAAGACGGTGGCAGGGGCAACACTGAAGCTTTCTTT | TRBV3-1/TRBV3-2 | many | TRBJ1-1 | 16 | .
CASSFDRGLYNEQFF | TGTGCCAGCAGCTTTGACAGGGGGCTATACAATGAGCAGTTCTTC | TRBV7-3 | . | TRBJ2-1 | 15 | TRBD1
CASSTPGGFGLGNTIYF | . | TRBV21-1 | . | TRBJ1-3 | 17 | .
CASSYSGVGEQFF | TGTGCCAGCAGTTACTCAGGGGTTGGCGAGCAGTTCTTC | TRBV6-6 | . | TRBJ2-1 | 13 | .
CSVEVGANVLTF | TGCAGCGTTGAGGTTGGGGCCAACGTCCTGACTTTC | TRBV29-1 | . | TRBJ2-6 | 12 | .
CASSKAHLEGQPQHF | TGTGCCAGCAGCAAAGCACACTTAGAGGGTCAGCCCCAGCATTTT | TRBV21-1 | . | TRBJ1-5 | 15 | .
CASSLGGGDLDEQFF | TGTGCCAGCAGCTTAGGGGGCGGGGACTTGGATGAGCAGTTCTTC | TRBV11-2 | . | TRBJ2-1 | 15 | .
CATSRDRGNEKLFF | TGTGCCACCAGCCGGGACAGGGGGAATGAAAAACTGTTTTTT | TRBV15 | . | TRBJ1-4 | 14 | TRBD1
CATSRGGQGSYEQYF | TGTGCCACCAGCAGAGGAGGACAGGGGTCCTACGAGCAGTACTTC | TRBV15 | . | TRBJ2-7 | 15 | TRBD1
CASSLRDTINYEQYF | TGTGCCAGCAGCTTGAGGGACACGATTAACTACGAGCAGTACTTC | TRBV9 | . | TRBJ2-7 | 15 | .
CSCRTGTITDTQYF | TGCAGTTGCAGAACAGGGACCATCACAGATACGCAGTATTTT | TRBV29-1 | . | TRBJ2-3 | 14 | .
CASSFTFRYEQYF | TGTGCCAGCAGCTTCACCTTTAGGTACGAGCAGTACTTC | TRBV7-6 | . | TRBJ2-7 | 13 | .
CASNRLTTSEQYF | TGTGCCAGCAACAGGCTTACTACATCCGAGCAGTACTTC | TRBV6-5 | . | TRBJ2-7 | 13 | .
CASSLGGINYGYTF | TGTGCCAGCAGCTTAGGGGGAATTAACTATGGCTACACCTTC | TRBV7-2 | . | TRBJ1-2 | 14 | .
CASRKTEHILNTEAFF | TGTGCCAGCAGAAAGACAGAACACATCCTGAACACTGAAGCTTTCTTT | TRBV19 | once | TRBJ1-1 | 16 | .
CSASLHGHNQPQHF | TGCAGTGCTAGTTTACATGGGCACAATCAGCCCCAGCATTTT | TRBV20-1 | . | TRBJ1-5 | 14 | .
CASSPTQGNTEAFF | TGTGCCAGTAGTCCCACACAGGGGAACACTGAAGCTTTCTTT | TRBV19 | . | TRBJ1-1 | 14 | .
CASSLTAEYNEQFF | TGCGCCAGCAGCTTGACGGCCGAATACAATGAGCAGTTCTTC | TRBV5-1 | . | TRBJ2-1 | 14 | .
CASSPGTGNDEQFF | TGCGCCAGCAGCCCGGGGACAGGGAACGATGAGCAGTTCTTC | TRBV5-1 | . | TRBJ2-1 | 14 | TRBD1
CATPPYRGQETQYF | TGTGCCACCCCTCCCTACAGGGGGCAAGAGACCCAGTACTTC | TRBV24-1 | . | TRBJ2-5 | 14 | TRBD1
CASSLDHRQGGGDTEAFF | TGTGCCAGCAGCTTAGATCATCGCCAGGGAGGGGGAGACACTGAAGCTTTCTTT | TRBV11-2 | . | TRBJ1-1 | 18 | .
CASRDKRLYGYTF | TGTGCCAGCAGGGACAAACGCCTCTATGGCTACACCTTC | TRBV6-5 | . | TRBJ1-2 | 13 | .
CASSLGEFAEAFF | TGTGCCAGCAGCTTAGGTGAATTCGCTGAAGCTTTCTTT | TRBV7-9 | . | TRBJ1-1 | 13 | .
CSVERAADTQYF | TGCAGCGTTGAGAGAGCTGCAGATACGCAGTATTTT | TRBV29-1 | . | TRBJ2-3 | 12 | .
CASSPGPGELFF | TGTGCCAGCAGTCCCGGCCCCGGGGAGCTGTTTTTT | TRBV6-1 | . | TRBJ2-2 | 12 | .
CASSVTNEGEKLFF | TGTGCCAGCAGCGTAACGAACGAAGGTGAAAAACTGTTTTTT | TRBV9 | . | TRBJ1-4 | 14 | .
CASTTTGTGQETQYF | TGCGCCAGCACAACGACAGGGACAGGGCAAGAGACCCAGTACTTC | TRBV5-1 | . | TRBJ2-5 | 15 | TRBD1
CASSETGGSNQPQHF | TGTGCCAGCAGTGAAACAGGGGGCAGCAATCAGCCCCAGCATTTT | TRBV2 | once | TRBJ1-5 | 15 | TRBD1
CSVVKGLDTEAFF | TGCAGCGTTGTGAAGGGACTCGACACTGAAGCTTTCTTT | TRBV29-1 | . | TRBJ1-1 | 13 | .
CATSDPNQPQHF | TGTGCCACCAGTGATCCTAATCAGCCCCAGCATTTT | TRBV24-1 | . | TRBJ1-5 | 12 | .
CASSKSTGGVGGYTF | TGTGCCAGCAGCAAAAGTACAGGGGGCGTAGGAGGCTACACCTTC | TRBV21-1 | . | TRBJ1-2 | 15 | .
CASMNSGGAGSSSTDTQYF | TGTGCCAGTATGAATAGCGGGGGCGCCGGGAGTTCTAGCACAGATACGCAGTATTTT | TRBV19 | once | TRBJ2-3 | 19 | TRBD2
CASSPGQRNEKLFF | TGTGCCAGCAGCCCGGGACAACGTAATGAAAAACTGTTTTTT | TRBV6-4 | few | TRBJ1-4 | 14 | .
CASSRDSTYEQYF | TGTGCCAGCAGCCGGGACAGCACCTACGAGCAGTACTTC | TRBV5-4 | . | TRBJ2-7 | 13 | TRBD1
CASSEAGSSGNTIYF | TGTGCCAGCAGTGAAGCGGGAAGCTCTGGAAACACCATATATTTT | TRBV2 | . | TRBJ1-3 | 15 | .
CASSPRQGAGTEAFF | TGTGCCAGCAGTCCCCGACAGGGGGCTGGCACTGAAGCTTTCTTT | TRBV6-5 | . | TRBJ1-1 | 15 | TRBD1
CASSLKAGSNEQFF | TGTGCCAGCAGCTTAAAAGCAGGGTCCAATGAGCAGTTCTTC | TRBV7-9 | . | TRBJ2-1 | 14 | .
CASSSPSYNSPLHF | TGTGCCAGCAGTAGCCCGTCCTATAATTCACCCCTCCACTTT | TRBV27 | . | TRBJ1-6 | 14 | .
CASSHPGQGAPYEQYF | TGTGCCAGCAGCCACCCTGGACAGGGGGCGCCCTACGAGCAGTACTTC | TRBV3-1/TRBV3-2 | . | TRBJ2-7 | 16 | TRBD1
CASILDRVTNEKLFF | TGTGCCAGCATACTGGACAGGGTGACTAATGAAAAACTGTTTTTT | TRBV6-5 | . | TRBJ1-4 | 15 | TRBD1
CASSVVSRGGYTF | TGTGCCAGCAGCGTAGTATCGAGAGGAGGCTACACCTTC | TRBV9 | few | TRBJ1-2 | 13 | .
CASSLGGPSSYNEQFF | TGTGCCAGCAGCCTTGGGGGCCCGTCTTCCTACAATGAGCAGTTCTTC | TRBV5-4 | . | TRBJ2-1 | 16 | .